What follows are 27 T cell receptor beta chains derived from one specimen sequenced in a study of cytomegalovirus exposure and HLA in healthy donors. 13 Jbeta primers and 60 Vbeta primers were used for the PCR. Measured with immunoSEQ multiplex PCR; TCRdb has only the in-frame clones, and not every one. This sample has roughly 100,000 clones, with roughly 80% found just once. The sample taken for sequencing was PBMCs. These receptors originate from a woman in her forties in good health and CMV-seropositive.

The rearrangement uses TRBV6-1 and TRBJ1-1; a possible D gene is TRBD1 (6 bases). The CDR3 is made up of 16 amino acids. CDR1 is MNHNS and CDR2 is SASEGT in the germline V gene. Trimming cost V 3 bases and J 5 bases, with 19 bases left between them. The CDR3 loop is CASSDPGQRSFTEAFF. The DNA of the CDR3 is TGTGCCAGCAGTGATCCGGGACAACGGAGTTTTACTGAAGCTTTCTTT.

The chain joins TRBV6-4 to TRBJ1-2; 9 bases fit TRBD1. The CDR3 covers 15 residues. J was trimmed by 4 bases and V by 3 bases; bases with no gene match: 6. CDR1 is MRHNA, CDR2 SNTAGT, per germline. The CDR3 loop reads CASSETGQGAYGYTF. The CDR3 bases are TGTGCCAGCAGTGAAACGGGACAGGGTGCCTATGGCTACACCTTC.

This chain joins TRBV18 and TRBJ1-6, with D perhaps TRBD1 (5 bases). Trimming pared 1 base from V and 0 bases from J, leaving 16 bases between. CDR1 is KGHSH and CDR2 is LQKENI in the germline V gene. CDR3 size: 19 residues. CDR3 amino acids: CASSPRPQASSSYNSPLHF. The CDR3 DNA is TGTGCCAGCTCACCACGTCCACAGGCTTCTAGCTCCTATAATTCACCCCTCCACTTT. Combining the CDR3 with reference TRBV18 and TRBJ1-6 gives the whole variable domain NAGVMQNPRHLVRRRGQEARLRCSPMKGHSHVYWYRQLPEEGLKFMVYLQKENIIDESGMPKERFSAEFPKEGPSILRIQQVVRGDSAAYFCASSPRPQASSSYNSPLHFGNGTRLTVT.

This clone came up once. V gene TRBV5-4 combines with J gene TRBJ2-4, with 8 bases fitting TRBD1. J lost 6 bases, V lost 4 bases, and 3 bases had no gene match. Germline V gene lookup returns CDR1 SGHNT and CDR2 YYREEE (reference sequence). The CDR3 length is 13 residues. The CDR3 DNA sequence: TGTGCCAGCAGCAAGGACAGGGCAAACATTCAGTACTTC. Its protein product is CASSKDRANIQYF. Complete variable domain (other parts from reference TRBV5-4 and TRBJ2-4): ETGVTQSPTHLIKTRGQQVTLRCSSQSGHNTVSWYQQALGQGPQFIFQYYREEENGRGNFPPRFSGLQFPNYSSELNVNALELDDSALYLCASSKDRANIQYFGAGTRLSVL.

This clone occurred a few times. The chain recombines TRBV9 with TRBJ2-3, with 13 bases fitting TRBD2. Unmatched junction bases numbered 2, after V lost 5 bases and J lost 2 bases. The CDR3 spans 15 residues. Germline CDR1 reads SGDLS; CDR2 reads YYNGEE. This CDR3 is CASSGTSGVTDTQYF. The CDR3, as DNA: TGTGCCAGCAGTGGGACTAGCGGGGTCACAGATACGCAGTATTTT.

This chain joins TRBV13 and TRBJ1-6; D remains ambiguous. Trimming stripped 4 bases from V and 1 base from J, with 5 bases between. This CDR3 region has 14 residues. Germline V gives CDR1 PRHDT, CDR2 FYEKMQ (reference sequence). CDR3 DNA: TGTGCCAGCAGCTCGGGATCCTATAATTCACCCCTCCACTTT. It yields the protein CASSSGSYNSPLHF.

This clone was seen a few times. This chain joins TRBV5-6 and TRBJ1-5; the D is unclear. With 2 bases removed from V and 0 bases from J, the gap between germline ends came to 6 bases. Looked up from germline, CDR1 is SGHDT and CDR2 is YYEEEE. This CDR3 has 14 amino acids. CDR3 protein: CASSFSDSNQPQHF. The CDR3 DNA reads TGTGCCAGCAGCTTCAGTGATAGCAATCAGCCCCAGCATTTT.

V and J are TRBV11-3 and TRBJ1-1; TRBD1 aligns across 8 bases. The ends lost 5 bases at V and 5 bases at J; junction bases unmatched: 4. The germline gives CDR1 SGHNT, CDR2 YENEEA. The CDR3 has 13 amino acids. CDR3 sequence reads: CASSLGQVTEAFF. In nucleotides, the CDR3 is TGTGCCAGCAGCCTGGGACAGGTGACTGAAGCTTTCTTT.

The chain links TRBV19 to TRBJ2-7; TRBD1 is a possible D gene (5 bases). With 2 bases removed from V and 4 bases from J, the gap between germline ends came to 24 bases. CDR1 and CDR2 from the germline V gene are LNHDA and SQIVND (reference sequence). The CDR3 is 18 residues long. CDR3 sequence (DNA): TGTGCCAGTAGTATAAAGGGGCCGGAGTGGCCCCTTTTTTACGAGCAGTACTTC. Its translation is CASSIKGPEWPLFYEQYF.

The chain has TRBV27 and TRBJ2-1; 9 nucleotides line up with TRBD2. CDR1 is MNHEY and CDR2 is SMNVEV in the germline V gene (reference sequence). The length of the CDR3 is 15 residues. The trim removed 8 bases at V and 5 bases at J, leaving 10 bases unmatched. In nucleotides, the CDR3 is TGTGCCAGCCTCCCCCTAGCGGGAAGGAACAATGAGCAGTTCTTC. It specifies CASLPLAGRNNEQFF.

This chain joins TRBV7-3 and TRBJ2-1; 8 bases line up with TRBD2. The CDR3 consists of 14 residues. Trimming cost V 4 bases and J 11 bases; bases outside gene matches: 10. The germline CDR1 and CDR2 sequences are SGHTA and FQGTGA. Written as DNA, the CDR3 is TGTGCCAGCAGCTCACGGACCGGGGGGGGAAAGCAGTTCTTC. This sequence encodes CASSSRTGGGKQFF.

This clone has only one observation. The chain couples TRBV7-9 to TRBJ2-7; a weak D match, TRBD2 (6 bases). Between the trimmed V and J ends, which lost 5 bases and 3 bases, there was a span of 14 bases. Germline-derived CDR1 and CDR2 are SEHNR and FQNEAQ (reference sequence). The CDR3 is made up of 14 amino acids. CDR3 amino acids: CASSTQAGDYEQYF. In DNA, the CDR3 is TGTGCCAGCAGCACGCAAGCGGGCGACTACGAGCAGTACTTC.

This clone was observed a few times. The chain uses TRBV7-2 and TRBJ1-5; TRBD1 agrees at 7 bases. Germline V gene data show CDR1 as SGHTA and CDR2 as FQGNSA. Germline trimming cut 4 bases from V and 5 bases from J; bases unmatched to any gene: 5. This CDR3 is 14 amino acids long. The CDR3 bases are TGTGCCAGCAGCTCCAGACAGGGCGATCAGCCCCAGCATTTT. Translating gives CASSSRQGDQPQHF.

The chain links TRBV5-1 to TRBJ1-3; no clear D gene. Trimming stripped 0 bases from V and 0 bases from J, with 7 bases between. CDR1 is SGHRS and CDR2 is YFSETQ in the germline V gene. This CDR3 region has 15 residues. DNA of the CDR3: TGCGCCAGCAGCTTGGGACTGCTCTCTGGAAACACCATATATTTT. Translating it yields CASSLGLLSGNTIYF.

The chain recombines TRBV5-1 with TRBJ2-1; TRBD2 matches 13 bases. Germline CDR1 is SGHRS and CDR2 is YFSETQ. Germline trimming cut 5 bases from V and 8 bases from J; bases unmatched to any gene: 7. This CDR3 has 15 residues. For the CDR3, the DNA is TGCGCCAGCAGACCACTAGCGGGGGGGCATCATGAGCAGTTCTTC. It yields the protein CASRPLAGGHHEQFF.

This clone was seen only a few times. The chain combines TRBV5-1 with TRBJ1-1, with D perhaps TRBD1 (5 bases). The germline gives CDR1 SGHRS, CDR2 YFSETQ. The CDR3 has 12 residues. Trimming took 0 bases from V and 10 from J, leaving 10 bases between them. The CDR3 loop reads CASSLAQGGAFF. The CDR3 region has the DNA TGCGCCAGCAGCTTGGCCCAGGGAGGAGCTTTCTTT.

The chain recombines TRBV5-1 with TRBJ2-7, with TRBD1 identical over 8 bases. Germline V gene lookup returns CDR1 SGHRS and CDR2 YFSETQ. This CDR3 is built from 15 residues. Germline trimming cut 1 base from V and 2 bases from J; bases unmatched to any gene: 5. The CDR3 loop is CASSLSPGQAYEQYF. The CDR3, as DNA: TGCGCCAGCAGCTTGTCACCGGGACAGGCCTACGAGCAGTACTTC.

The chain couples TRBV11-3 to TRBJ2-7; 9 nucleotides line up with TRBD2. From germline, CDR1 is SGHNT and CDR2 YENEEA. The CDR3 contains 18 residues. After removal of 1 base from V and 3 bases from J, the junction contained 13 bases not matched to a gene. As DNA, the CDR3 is TGTGCCAGCAGCTTAGGGGCGGTTGCGGGAGGGTCCTACTACGAGCAGTACTTC. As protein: CASSLGAVAGGSYYEQYF. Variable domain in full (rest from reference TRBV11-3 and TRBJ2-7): EAGVVQSPRYKIIEKKQPVAFWCNPISGHNTLYWYLQNLGQGPELLIRYENEEAVDDSQLPKDRFSAERLKGVDSTLKIQPAELGDSAVYLCASSLGAVAGGSYYEQYFGPGTRLTVT.

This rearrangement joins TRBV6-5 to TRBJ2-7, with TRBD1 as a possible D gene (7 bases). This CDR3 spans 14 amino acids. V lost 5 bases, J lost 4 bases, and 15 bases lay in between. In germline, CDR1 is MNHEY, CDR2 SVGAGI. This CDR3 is CASSGGTEFYEQYF. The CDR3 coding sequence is TGTGCCAGCAGTGGGGGGACAGAATTTTACGAGCAGTACTTC.

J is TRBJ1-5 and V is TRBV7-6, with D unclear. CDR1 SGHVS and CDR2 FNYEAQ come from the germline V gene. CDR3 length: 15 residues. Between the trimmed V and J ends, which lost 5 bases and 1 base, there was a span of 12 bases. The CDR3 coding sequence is TGTGCCAGCAGCCCTATGACATGGAGCAATCAGCCCCAGCATTTT. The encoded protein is CASSPMTWSNQPQHF.

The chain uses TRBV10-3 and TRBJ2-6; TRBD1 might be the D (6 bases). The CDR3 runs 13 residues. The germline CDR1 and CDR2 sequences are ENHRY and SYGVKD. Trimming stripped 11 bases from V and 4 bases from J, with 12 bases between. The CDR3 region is CASTGLGANVLTF. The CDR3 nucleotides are TGTGCCTCAACAGGGCTCGGGGCCAACGTCCTGACTTTC.

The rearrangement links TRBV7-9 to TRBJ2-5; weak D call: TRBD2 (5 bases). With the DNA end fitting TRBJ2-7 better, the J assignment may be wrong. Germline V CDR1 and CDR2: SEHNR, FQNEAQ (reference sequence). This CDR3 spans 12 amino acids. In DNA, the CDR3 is TGTGCCAGCAACCGGGATGGGTACGAGCAGTACTTC. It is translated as CASNRDGYEQYF.

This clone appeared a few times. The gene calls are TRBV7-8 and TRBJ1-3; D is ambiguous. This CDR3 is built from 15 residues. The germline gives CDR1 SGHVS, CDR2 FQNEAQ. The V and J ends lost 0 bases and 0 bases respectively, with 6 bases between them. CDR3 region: CASSLARGSGNTIYF. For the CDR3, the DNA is TGTGCCAGCAGCTTAGCACGGGGCTCTGGAAACACCATATATTTT. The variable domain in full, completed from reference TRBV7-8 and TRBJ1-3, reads GAGVSQSPRYKVAKRGQDVALRCDPISGHVSLFWYQQALGQGPEFLTYFQNEAQLDKSGLPSDRFFAERPEGSVSTLKIQRTQQEDSAVYLCASSLARGSGNTIYFGEGSWLTVV.

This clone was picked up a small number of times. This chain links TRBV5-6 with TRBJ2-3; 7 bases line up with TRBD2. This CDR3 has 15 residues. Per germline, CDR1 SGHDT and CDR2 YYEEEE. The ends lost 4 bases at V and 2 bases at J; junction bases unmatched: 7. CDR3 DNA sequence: TGTGCCAGCAGCCTTAAGCGGGAAATCACAGATACGCAGTATTTT. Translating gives CASSLKREITDTQYF.

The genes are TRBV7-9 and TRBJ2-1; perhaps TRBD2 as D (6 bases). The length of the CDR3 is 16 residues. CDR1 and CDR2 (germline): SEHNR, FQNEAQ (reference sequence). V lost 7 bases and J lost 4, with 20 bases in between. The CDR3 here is CASTKTSSLTYNEQFF. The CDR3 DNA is TGTGCCAGCACCAAGACTAGTTCTCTTACTTACAATGAGCAGTTCTTC.

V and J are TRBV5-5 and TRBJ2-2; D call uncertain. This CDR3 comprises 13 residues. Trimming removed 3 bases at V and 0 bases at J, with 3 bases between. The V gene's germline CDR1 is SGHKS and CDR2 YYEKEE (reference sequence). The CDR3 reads CASSSTNTGELFF. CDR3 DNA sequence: TGTGCCAGCAGCTCTACGAACACCGGGGAGCTGTTTTTT.

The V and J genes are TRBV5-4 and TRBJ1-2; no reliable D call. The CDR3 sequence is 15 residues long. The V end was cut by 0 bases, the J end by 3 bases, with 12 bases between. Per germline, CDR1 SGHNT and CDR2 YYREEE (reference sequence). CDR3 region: CASSLEVAVDYGYTF. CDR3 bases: TGTGCCAGCAGCTTGGAGGTGGCGGTAGACTATGGCTACACCTTC. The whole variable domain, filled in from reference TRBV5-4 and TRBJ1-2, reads ETGVTQSPTHLIKTRGQQVTLRCSSQSGHNTVSWYQQALGQGPQFIFQYYREEENGRGNFPPRFSGLQFPNYSSELNVNALELDDSALYLCASSLEVAVDYGYTFGSGTRLTVV.